Included here is one T cell receptor (beta chain) sequence, with context. The CDR3 extends over 14 amino acids. CDR1 KGHDR and CDR2 SFDVKD come from the germline V gene. V was clipped by 3 bases and J by 5 bases, with 12 bases between them. This sample stems from a study of blood T cell repertoires in COVID-19. The overall study: Samples taken during acute and convalescent COVID-19 were collected in the United States, Italy and Spain. From T cells, B-cell-depleted T cells, or PBMCs came the material, which was cDNA or gDNA.

In the original analysis: From reference gene primer amplification, estimates of nucleated cell counts were derived. Profiled with immunoSEQ multiplex PCR; TCRdb holds only in-frame clones, not every one. V and J calls and clone size are given by that table; D and trimming were obtained from the DNA. Here the sample spans about 73,000 clones, about 74% being singletons. This TCR derives from a man aged 70 or older with COVID-19, enrolled during active disease. The material sequenced was peripheral blood. This rearrangement joins TRBV24-1 to TRBJ2-5, with D perhaps matching TRBD1 (6 bases). The CDR3 DNA sequence: TGTGCCACCAGTGATGCCAGGGGACACGAGACCCAGTACTTC. Translating gives CATSDARGHETQYF.